The sequence of this TCR beta chain was determined in a study of T cell changes during pregnancy in multiple sclerosis. V was shortened by 2 bases and J by 4 bases, with 21 bases between the two germline ends. Germline CDR1 is LGHNA and CDR2 is YNFKEQ. This CDR3 region has 17 residues. Clones were read by immunoSEQ multiplex PCR, and TCRdb kept only the in-frame ones, dropping some. The repertoire has 55,000 to 80,000 clones, 80% to 95% of them found once; the top ten carry roughly 3.1%. This chain uses TRBV4-2 with TRBJ2-7; D is unclear. The clonotype originates from a female donor with multiple sclerosis, enrolled in a pregnancy study. The specimen comprised CD8+ T cells from peripheral blood mononuclear cells, sampled in the second trimester of pregnancy. CDR3 coding DNA: TGTGCCAGCAGCCAACCTAAAATTAGTGAAACTGTTTACGAGCAGTACTTC. Its translation: CASSQPKISETVYEQYF.